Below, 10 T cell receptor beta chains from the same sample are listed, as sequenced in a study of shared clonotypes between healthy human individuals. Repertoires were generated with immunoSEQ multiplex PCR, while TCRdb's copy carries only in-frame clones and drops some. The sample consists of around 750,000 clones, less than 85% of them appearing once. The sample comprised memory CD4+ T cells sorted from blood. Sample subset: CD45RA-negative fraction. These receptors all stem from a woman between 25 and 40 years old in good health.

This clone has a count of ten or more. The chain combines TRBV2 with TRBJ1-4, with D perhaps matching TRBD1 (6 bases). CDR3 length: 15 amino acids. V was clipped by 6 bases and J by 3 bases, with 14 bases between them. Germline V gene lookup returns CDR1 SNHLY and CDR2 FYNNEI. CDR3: CASRTQGPANEKLFF. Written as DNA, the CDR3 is TGTGCCAGCAGGACACAGGGCCCGGCTAATGAAAAACTGTTTTTT.

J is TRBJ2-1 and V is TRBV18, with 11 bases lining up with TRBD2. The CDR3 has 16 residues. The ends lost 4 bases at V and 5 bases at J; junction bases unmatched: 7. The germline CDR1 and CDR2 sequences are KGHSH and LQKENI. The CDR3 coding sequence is TGTGCCAGCTCACGGCCCCCGGGACTAGCGGACAATGAGCAGTTCTTC. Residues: CASSRPPGLADNEQFF.

Here the CDR3 reads CASSLELGTGELFF. The CDR3 region has the DNA TGTGCCAGCAGCTTAGAGCTTGGCACCGGGGAGCTGTTTTTT. The chain couples TRBV7-9 to TRBJ2-2; no firm D call. Trimming removed 1 base at V and 4 bases at J, with 7 bases between. Germline V gives CDR1 SEHNR, CDR2 FQNEAQ (reference sequence). CDR3 size: 14 residues. Full variable domain (outside the CDR3, taken from reference TRBV7-9 and TRBJ2-2): DTGVSQNPRHKITKRGQNVTFRCDPISEHNRLYWYRQTLGQGPEFLTYFQNEAQLEKSRLLSDRFSAERPKGSFSTLEIQRTEQGDSAMYLCASSLELGTGELFFGEGSRLTVL.

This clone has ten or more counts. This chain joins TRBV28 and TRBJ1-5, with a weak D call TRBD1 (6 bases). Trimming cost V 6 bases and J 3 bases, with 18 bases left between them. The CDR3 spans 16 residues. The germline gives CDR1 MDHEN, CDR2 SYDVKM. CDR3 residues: CASRNTRGADNQPQHF. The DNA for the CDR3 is TGTGCCAGCAGGAACACAAGGGGGGCCGACAATCAGCCCCAGCATTTT.

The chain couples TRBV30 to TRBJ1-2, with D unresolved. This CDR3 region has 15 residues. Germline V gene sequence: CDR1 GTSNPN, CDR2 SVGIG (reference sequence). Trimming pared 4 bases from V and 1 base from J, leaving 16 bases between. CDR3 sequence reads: CAWIRRERSNYGYTF. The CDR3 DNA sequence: TGTGCCTGGATCAGGAGGGAGAGGAGTAACTATGGCTACACCTTC.

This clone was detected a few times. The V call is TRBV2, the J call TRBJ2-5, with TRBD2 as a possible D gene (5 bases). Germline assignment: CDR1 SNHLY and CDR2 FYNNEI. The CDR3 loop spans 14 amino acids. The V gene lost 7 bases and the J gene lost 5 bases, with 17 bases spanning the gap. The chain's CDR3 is CASIPYGPGETQYF. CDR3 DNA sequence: TGTGCCAGCATACCCTACGGGCCGGGGGAGACCCAGTACTTC.

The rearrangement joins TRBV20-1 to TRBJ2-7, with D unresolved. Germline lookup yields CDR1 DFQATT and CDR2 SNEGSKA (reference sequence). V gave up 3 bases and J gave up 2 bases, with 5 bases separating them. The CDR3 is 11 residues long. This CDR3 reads CSASYAYEQYF. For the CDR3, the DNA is TGCAGTGCTAGTTACGCCTACGAGCAGTACTTC.

The chain's CDR3 is CASSVGSTGATNTGELFF. The CDR3 DNA is TGCGCCAGCAGCGTGGGATCGACAGGGGCGACGAACACCGGGGAGCTGTTTTTT. The V call is TRBV5-1, the J call TRBJ2-2; 8 nucleotides agree with TRBD1. Germline V gene lookup returns CDR1 SGHRS and CDR2 YFSETQ. The CDR3 extends over 18 amino acids. J was trimmed by 0 bases and V by 4 bases; bases with no gene match: 11.

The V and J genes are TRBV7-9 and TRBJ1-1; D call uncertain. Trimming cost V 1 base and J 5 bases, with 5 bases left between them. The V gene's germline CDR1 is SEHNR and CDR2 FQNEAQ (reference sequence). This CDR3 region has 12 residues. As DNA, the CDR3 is TGTGCCAGCAGCTTAGGGGAGACTGAAGCTTTCTTT. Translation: CASSLGETEAFF.

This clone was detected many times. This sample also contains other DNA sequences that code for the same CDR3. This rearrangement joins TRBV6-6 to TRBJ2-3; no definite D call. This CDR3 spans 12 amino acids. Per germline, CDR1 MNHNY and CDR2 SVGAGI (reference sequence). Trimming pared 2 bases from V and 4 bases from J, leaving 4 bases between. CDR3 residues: CASSYGPDTQYF. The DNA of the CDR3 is TGTGCCAGCAGTTACGGCCCAGATACGCAGTATTTT.